A single T cell receptor (beta chain) is shown here with its context. The antigen is unknown. These data are taken from a study of early stage breast cancer tumors. The wider study: Invasive lobular carcinomas made up about 30% of the 12 ER+/PR+/HER2- tumors. Roughly 9.6-fold was the mean read coverage per sample. Study-level points and caveats: Compared with adjacent normal breast tissue, tumors showed 2 to 3-fold greater T cell density and higher clonality.

This CDR3 contains 17 residues. J gave up 4 bases and V 5 bases, and 9 bases lay outside the gene matches. Germline V gene sequence: CDR1 LNHDA, CDR2 SQIVND (reference sequence). The method was immunoSEQ multiplex PCR; TCRdb's version includes in-frame clones alone and lacks a portion of them. The sample carries fewer than 90,000 clones, roughly 84% recorded once. What was sequenced was blood. This clonotype originated in a person aged 55 to 75 with breast cancer. The chain employs TRBV19 and TRBJ2-2; TRBD2 matches 11 bases. The CDR3 sequence is CASSVLAGGSGTGELFF. DNA for the CDR3: TGTGCCAGTAGTGTGCTAGCGGGGGGTAGCGGCACCGGGGAGCTGTTTTTT.